This TCR beta chain derives from a study of cytomegalovirus exposure and HLA in healthy donors. Broader study findings: It was likely that a cluster of highly shared sequence variants was a sequencing artifact. Based on reports, TCR beta sequences accurately predicted HLA-A and HLA-B alleles for most subjects.

Primers: 60 Vbeta forward and 13 Jbeta reverse. Sequencing was performed with immunoSEQ multiplex PCR; in TCRdb, only in-frame clones are kept and a portion is missing. In the table there are roughly 180,000 clones, more than 80% of which are singletons. Note on this clone: Antigen unknown.

Germline-derived CDR1 and CDR2 are SGHTA and FQGNSA. This CDR3 has 15 amino acids. Trimming pared 4 bases from V and 4 bases from J, leaving 13 bases between. The source material was PBMCs. The genes are TRBV7-2 and TRBJ2-2; possibly TRBD2 for D (5 bases). This clonotype originated in a young man in good health and CMV-seronegative. The CDR3 region has the DNA TGTGCCAGCAGCTCCAATAGCGTCGGCACCGGGGAGCTGTTTTTT. It translates to CASSSNSVGTGELFF.